This TCR beta chain was documented in a study of blood T cells in healthy people across ages. Germline assignment: CDR1 LGHNA and CDR2 YSLEER. V shed 1 base, J shed 8 bases, and the junction held 0 bases outside the gene matches. CDR3 length: 12 residues. Next came a second PCR, run for about 6 to 11 cycles, which used a sample-barcoded 5' primer along with a J-beta primer mix. TCRdb itself ran the 5' RACE reads through MiXCR, one entry per CDR3 protein. Found here are hundreds of thousands of distinct CDR3 sequences, around 30% of them singletons; the top ten hold 17%. Study results and caveats: In these data, TCR beta diversity tracked strongly with naive T cell percentage. The fall in TCR beta diversity per million T cells was roughly linear with age.

This clonotype has only a few counts. Its matching antigen is unknown. The sequenced sample consisted of blood. This clonotype originated in an elderly woman in good health. The V call is TRBV4-3, the J call TRBJ1-2, with 8 bases identical to TRBD1. The CDR3 reads CASSQGQGGYTF. The CDR3 bases are TGCGCCAGCAGCCAAGGACAGGGGGGCTACACCTTC.